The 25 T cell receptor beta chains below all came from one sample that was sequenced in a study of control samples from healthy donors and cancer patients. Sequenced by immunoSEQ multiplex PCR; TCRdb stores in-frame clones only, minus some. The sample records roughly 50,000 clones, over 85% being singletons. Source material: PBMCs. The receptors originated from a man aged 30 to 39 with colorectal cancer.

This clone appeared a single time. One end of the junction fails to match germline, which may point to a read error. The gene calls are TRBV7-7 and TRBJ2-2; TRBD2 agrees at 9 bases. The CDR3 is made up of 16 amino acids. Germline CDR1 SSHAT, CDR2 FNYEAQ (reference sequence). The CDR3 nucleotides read TGTGCTAGCAGCTTAGCGGCTAGCGGGGCAACCGGGGAGCTGTTTTTT. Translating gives CASSLAASGATGELFF. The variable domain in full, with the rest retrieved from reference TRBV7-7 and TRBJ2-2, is GAGVSQSPRYKVTKRGQDVTLRCDPISSHATLYWYQQALGQGPEFLTYFNYEAQPDKSGLPSDRFSAERPEGSISTLTIQRTEQRDSAMYRCASSLAASGATGELFFGEGSRLTVL.

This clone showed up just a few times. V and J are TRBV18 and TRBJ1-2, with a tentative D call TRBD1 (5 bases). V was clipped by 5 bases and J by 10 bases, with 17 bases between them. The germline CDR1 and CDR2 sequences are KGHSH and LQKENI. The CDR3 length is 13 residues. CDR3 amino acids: CASSNLRDGVYTF. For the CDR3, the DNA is TGTGCCAGCTCAAATTTGAGGGACGGTGTCTACACCTTC.

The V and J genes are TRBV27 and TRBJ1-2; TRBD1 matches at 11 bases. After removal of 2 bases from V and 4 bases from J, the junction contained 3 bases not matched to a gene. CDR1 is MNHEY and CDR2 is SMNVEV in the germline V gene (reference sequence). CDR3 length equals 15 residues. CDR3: CASSLTGQGGYGYTF. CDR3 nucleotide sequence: TGTGCCAGCAGTTTAACGGGACAGGGGGGCTATGGCTACACCTTC.

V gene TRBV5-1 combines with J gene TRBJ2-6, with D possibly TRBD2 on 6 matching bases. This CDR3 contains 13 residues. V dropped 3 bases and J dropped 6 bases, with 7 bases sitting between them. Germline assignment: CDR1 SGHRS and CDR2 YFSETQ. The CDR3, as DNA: TGCGCCAGCAGCTGGGGGGAGGCCAACGTCCTGACTTTC. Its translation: CASSWGEANVLTF.

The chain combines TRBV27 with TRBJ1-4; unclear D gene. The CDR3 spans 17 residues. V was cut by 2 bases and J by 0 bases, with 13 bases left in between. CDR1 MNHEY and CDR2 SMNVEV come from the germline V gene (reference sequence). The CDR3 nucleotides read TGTGCCAGCAGTTTACTCCCAGGCTATCCAACTAATGAAAAACTGTTTTTT. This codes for CASSLLPGYPTNEKLFF.

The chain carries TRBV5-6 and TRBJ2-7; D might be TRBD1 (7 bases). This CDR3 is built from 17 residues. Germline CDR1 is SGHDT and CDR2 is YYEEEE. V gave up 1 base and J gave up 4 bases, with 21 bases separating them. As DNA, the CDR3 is TGTGCCAGCAGCTTGACCCCGGGCGGGACAGATACTTACGAGCAGTACTTC. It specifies CASSLTPGGTDTYEQYF.

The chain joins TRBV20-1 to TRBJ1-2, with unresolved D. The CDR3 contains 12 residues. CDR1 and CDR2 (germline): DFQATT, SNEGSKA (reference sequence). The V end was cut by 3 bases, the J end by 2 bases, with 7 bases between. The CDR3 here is CSASYGNYGYTF. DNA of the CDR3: TGCAGTGCTAGTTACGGAAACTATGGCTACACCTTC.

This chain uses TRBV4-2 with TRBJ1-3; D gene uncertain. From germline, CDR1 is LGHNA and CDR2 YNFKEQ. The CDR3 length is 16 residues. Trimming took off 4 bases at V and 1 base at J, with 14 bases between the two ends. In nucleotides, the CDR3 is TGTGCCAGCAGCCCCGGTCTGGCAGGTTCTGGAAACACCATATATTTT. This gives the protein CASSPGLAGSGNTIYF.

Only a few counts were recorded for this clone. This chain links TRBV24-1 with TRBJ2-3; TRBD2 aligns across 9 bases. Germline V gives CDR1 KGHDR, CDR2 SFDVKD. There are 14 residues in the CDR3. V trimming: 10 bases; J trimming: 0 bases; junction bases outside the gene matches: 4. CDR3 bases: TGTGCCACTCAGCGGGGGGTGAGCACAGATACGCAGTATTTT. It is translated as CATQRGVSTDTQYF.

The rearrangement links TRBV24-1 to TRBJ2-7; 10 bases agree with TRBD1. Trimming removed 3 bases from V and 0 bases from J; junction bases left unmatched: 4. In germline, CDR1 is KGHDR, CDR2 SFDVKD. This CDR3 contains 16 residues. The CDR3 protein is CATSDAGQGSSYEQYF. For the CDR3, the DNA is TGTGCCACCAGTGATGCGGGACAGGGGAGCTCCTACGAGCAGTACTTC.

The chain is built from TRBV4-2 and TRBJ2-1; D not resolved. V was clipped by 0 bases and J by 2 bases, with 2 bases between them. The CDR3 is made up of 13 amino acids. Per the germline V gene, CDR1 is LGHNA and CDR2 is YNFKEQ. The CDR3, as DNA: TGTGCCAGCAGCCAAGAAACCTACAATGAGCAGTTCTTC. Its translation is CASSQETYNEQFF.

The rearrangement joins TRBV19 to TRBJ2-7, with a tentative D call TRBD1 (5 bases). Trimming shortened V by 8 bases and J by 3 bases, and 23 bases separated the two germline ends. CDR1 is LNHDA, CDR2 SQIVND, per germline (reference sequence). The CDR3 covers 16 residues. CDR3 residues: CASGRGAQGKYYEQYV. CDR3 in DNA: TGTGCCAGTGGTCGAGGAGCGCAGGGCAAGTACTACGAGCAGTACGTC.

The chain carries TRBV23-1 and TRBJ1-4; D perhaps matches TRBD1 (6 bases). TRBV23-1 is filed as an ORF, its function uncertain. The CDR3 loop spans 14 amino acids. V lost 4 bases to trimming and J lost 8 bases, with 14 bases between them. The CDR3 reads CASSRGGIGEKLFF. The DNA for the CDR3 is TGCGCCAGCAGTCGCGGGGGCATCGGGGAAAAACTGTTTTTT.

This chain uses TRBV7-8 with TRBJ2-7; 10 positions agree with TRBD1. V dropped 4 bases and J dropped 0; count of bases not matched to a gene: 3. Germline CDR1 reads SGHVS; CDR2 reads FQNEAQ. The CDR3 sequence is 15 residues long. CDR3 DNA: TGTGCCAGCAGCTATGACAGGGGGCCCTCCTACGAGCAGTACGTC. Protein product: CASSYDRGPSYEQYV.

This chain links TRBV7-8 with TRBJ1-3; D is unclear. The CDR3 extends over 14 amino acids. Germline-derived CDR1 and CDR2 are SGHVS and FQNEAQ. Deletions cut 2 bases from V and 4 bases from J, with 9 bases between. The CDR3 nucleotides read TGTGCCAGCAGCTTAAGGAGGTCCGGAAACACCATATATTTT. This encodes CASSLRRSGNTIYF.

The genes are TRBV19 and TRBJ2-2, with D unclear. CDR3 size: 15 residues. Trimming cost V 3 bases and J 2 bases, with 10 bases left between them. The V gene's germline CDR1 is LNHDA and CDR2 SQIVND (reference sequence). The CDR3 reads CASSILDLNTGELFF. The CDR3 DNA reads TGTGCCAGTAGTATCTTAGACCTAAACACCGGGGAGCTGTTTTTT. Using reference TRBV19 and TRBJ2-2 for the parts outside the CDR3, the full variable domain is DGGITQSPKYLFRKEGQNVTLSCEQNLNHDAMYWYRQDPGQGLRLIYYSQIVNDFQKGDIAEGYSVSREKKESFPLTVTSAQKNPTAFYLCASSILDLNTGELFFGEGSRLTVL.

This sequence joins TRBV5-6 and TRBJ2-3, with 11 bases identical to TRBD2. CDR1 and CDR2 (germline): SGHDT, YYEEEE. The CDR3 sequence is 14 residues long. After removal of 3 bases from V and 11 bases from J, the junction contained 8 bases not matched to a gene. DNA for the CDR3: TGTGCCAGCAGCTCCCCGGAGCTAGCGGGGGGGCAGTATTTT. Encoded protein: CASSSPELAGGQYF.

CDR3 loop: CASSLAGLAGGNEQFF. The CDR3 bases are TGTGCCAGCAGCTTAGCAGGGCTAGCGGGGGGGAATGAGCAGTTCTTC. This chain links TRBV7-2 with TRBJ2-1; 12 bases are shared with TRBD2. The CDR3 is 16 residues long. Germline CDR1 is SGHTA and CDR2 is FQGNSA. The V and J ends lost 0 bases and 7 bases, in that order; junction bases with no gene match: 4.

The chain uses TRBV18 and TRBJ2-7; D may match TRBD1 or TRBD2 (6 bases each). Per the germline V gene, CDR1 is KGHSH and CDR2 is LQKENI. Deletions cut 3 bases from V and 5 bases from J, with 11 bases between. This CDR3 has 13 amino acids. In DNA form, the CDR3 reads TGTGCCAGCTCACCTCTGGGGGGCCACGAGCAGTACTTC. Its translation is CASSPLGGHEQYF.

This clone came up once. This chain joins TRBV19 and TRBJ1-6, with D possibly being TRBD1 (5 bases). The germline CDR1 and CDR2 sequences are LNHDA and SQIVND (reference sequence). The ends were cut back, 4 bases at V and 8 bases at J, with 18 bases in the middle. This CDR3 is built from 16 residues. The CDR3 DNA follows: TGTGCCAGTAGTAGGAGCGGGTTGCAGGGAGATTCACCCCTCCACTTT. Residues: CASSRSGLQGDSPLHF. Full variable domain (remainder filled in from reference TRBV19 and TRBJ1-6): DGGITQSPKYLFRKEGQNVTLSCEQNLNHDAMYWYRQDPGQGLRLIYYSQIVNDFQKGDIAEGYSVSREKKESFPLTVTSAQKNPTAFYLCASSRSGLQGDSPLHFGNGTRLTVT.

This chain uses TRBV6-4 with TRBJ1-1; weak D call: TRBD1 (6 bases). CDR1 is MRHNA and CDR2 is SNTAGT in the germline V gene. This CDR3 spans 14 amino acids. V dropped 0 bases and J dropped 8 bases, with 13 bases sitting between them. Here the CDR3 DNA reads TGTGCCAGCAGTGACTCGAGTTTAGGGACAGAAGCTTTCTTT. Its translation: CASSDSSLGTEAFF.

CDR3 DNA: TGTGCCAGCAGCTTAGCAGGGGGCGGTGGTTCACCCCTCCACTTT. As protein: CASSLAGGGGSPLHF. J is TRBJ1-6 and V is TRBV5-5; 8 bases align to TRBD1. The CDR3 runs 15 residues. Germline V gene sequence: CDR1 SGHKS, CDR2 YYEKEE (reference sequence). The V gene end was trimmed by 2 bases and the J gene end by 9 bases; junction bases not matched to a gene: 7.

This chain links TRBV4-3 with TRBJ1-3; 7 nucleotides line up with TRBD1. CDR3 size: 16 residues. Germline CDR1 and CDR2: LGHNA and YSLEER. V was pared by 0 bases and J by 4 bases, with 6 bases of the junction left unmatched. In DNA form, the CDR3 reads TGCGCCAGCAGCCAAGACGACAGGGAGGGAGGAAACACCATATATTTT. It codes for CASSQDDREGGNTIYF.

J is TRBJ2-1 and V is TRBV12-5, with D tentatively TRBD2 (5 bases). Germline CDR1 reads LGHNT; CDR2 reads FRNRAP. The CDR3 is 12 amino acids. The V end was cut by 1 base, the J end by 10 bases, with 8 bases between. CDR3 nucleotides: TGTGCTAGTGGTTTGGCAGGCGGGGAGCAGTTCTTC. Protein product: CASGLAGGEQFF.

CDR3 DNA sequence: TGCGCCAGCAGCCAAGGACTAGCGGGGGGGCCCAGGTCCTACAATGAGCAGTTCTTC. Protein sequence: CASSQGLAGGPRSYNEQFF. The V call is TRBV5-1, the J call TRBJ2-1, with 15 nucleotides matching TRBD2. V lost 4 bases and J lost 1; bases outside the gene matches: 9. Germline-derived CDR1 and CDR2 are SGHRS and YFSETQ. The CDR3 sequence is 19 residues long.